Each of the 31 T cell receptor beta chains below was sequenced from the same sample in a study of CD8 T cells in ankylosing spondylitis. One entry per CDR3 protein results from TCRdb running MiXCR on the 5' RACE reads. Of hundreds of thousands of distinct CDR3 sequences in the sample, about a quarter were seen once. The sequencing input was blood, either unsorted or a sorted T cell fraction (not recorded which). The source is a male donor with ankylosing spondylitis or in good health (not recorded which).

The CDR3, as DNA: TGCAGTGCCCCCCCGGGGGCCGGGGGAGATGAGCAGTTCTTC. As protein: CSAPPGAGGDEQFF. V and J are TRBV20-1 and TRBJ2-1; D may correspond to TRBD1 or TRBD2 (6 bases each). The V gene's germline CDR1 is DFQATT and CDR2 SNEGSKA (reference sequence). V dropped 6 bases and J dropped 8 bases, with 20 bases sitting between them. There are 14 residues in the CDR3.

This clonotype was observed at least ten times. The chain couples TRBV5-1 to TRBJ2-7; 7 bases line up with TRBD2. The CDR3 spans 16 residues. Germline V gene sequence: CDR1 SGHRS, CDR2 YFSETQ. V trimming: 1 base; J trimming: 0 bases; junction bases outside the gene matches: 7. CDR3 sequence reads: CASSLNPSGSSYEQYF. The CDR3 DNA sequence: TGCGCCAGCAGCTTGAACCCTAGCGGAAGCTCCTACGAGCAGTACTTC.

This clonotype has ten or more counts. This chain joins TRBV5-1 and TRBJ2-5; no reliable D call. The CDR3 is 13 residues long. Per the germline V gene, CDR1 is SGHRS and CDR2 is YFSETQ. The V end lost 1 base, the J end lost 4 bases, and 8 bases lay between the germline ends. In nucleotides, the CDR3 is TGCGCCAGCAGCTTGCCCGGTGGAGAGACCCAGTACTTC. Translated, it gives CASSLPGGETQYF.

This clonotype came up a few times. One end of the junction fails to match germline, which may point to a read error. The chain recombines TRBV7-2 with TRBJ2-7; no reliable D call. The CDR3 consists of 14 residues. The germline V gene encodes CDR1 SGHTA and CDR2 FQGNSA. In DNA form, the CDR3 reads TGTGCCAGCAGCTTAGCAAGCACCTCCTCCGAGCAGTACTTC. As protein: CASSLASTSSEQYF.

Only a few counts were recorded for this clonotype. V and J are TRBV20-1 and TRBJ2-7; 7 bases align to TRBD2. The CDR3 runs 12 residues. In germline, CDR1 is DFQATT, CDR2 SNEGSKA (reference sequence). Here the CDR3 reads CSTGLDRHEQYF. CDR3 nucleotides: TGCAGCACCGGACTAGACCGGCACGAGCAGTACTTC.

This chain connects TRBV29-1 to TRBJ2-7; D gene unclear. V was pared by 7 bases and J by 5 bases, with 18 bases between. The CDR3 loop spans 13 amino acids. Per germline, CDR1 SQVTM and CDR2 ANQGSEA. CDR3 DNA: TGCAGCGCCGCTCCCGGAGACCCCGACGAGCAGTACTTC. Its translation: CSAAPGDPDEQYF.

This clonotype has at least ten counts. The chain uses TRBV29-1 and TRBJ2-7; D assignment may be TRBD1 or TRBD2 (5 bases each). This CDR3 has 13 residues. Germline V lookup: CDR1 SQVTM, CDR2 ANQGSEA. Between the trimmed V and J ends, which lost 5 bases and 0 bases, there was a span of 11 bases. The CDR3: CSVTGTPSYEQYF. CDR3 nucleotide sequence: TGCAGCGTTACCGGGACCCCCTCCTACGAGCAGTACTTC.

The rearrangement links TRBV18 to TRBJ2-7, with D perhaps TRBD1 (6 bases). The germline V gene encodes CDR1 KGHSH and CDR2 LQKENI. V lost 2 bases, J lost 2 bases, and 10 bases lay in between. This CDR3 is 14 amino acids long. In DNA form, the CDR3 reads TGTGCCAGCTCACCAAAACAGGGTCCCTACGAGCAGTACTTC. It is translated as CASSPKQGPYEQYF.

In this sample, this clonotype turned up many times. Its ends do not fully match the called genes, so a read error is possible. The chain combines TRBV7-7 with TRBJ2-7; tentative D call: TRBD2 (6 bases). The CDR3 runs to 16 residues. Germline V gives CDR1 SSHAT, CDR2 FNYEAQ (reference sequence). In nucleotides, the CDR3 is TGTGCTAGCAGCTTATGCGGGGTCCAGAGCTCCTACGAGCAGTACTTC. It translates to CASSLCGVQSSYEQYF.

Notes on this clonotype: Germline and junction disagree at one end, which may indicate a read error. The chain couples TRBV3-1 to TRBJ2-1; 9 bases match TRBD2. The CDR3 totals 18 residues. Germline V CDR1 and CDR2: LGHDT, YNNKEL (reference sequence). CDR3 nucleotide sequence: TGTGCCATCAGCCACAGGGTTAGCGGGAGAGGTTCCTACAATGAGCAGTTCTTC. Translated, it gives CAISHRVSGRGSYNEQFF.

This chain joins TRBV4-1 and TRBJ2-7; TRBD2 matches at 13 bases. The V gene's germline CDR1 is MGHRA and CDR2 YSYEKL. The CDR3 has 18 residues. J gave up 3 bases and V 3 bases, and 11 bases lay outside the gene matches. The CDR3 nucleotides read TGCGCCAGCAGCCAGTTAAGTGCGGGACTAGCGGGAAGCTACGAGCAGTACTTC. Translating it yields CASSQLSAGLAGSYEQYF.

This clonotype was detected only a few times. This chain links TRBV29-1 with TRBJ2-7; possible D gene TRBD2, 6 bases. CDR1 is SQVTM, CDR2 ANQGSEA, per germline. The CDR3 extends over 13 amino acids. Trimming pared 6 bases from V and 6 bases from J, leaving 18 bases between. The CDR3 sequence: CSVGGSGRPEQYF. The CDR3 nucleotides read TGCAGCGTCGGAGGGTCAGGGAGGCCCGAGCAGTACTTC.

This clonotype showed up many times. V usage is TRBV3-1 and J usage is TRBJ1-2; 11 bases are a match to TRBD1. With 1 base clipped from V and 4 bases from J, the junction kept 2 bases outside the gene matches. This CDR3 contains 15 residues. Germline values: CDR1 LGHDT, CDR2 YNNKEL (reference sequence). The chain's CDR3 is CASSQGTGGGYGYTF. DNA of the CDR3: TGTGCCAGCAGCCAAGGGACAGGGGGCGGCTATGGCTACACCTTC.

The V and J genes are TRBV18 and TRBJ2-1, with TRBD1 identical over 8 bases. Trimming at V came to 5 bases and at J to 4 bases, leaving 7 bases not matched to a gene. Germline V gene lookup returns CDR1 KGHSH and CDR2 LQKENI. The CDR3 is 15 amino acids. CDR3 sequence: CASSSGQGKYNEQFF. The DNA for the CDR3 is TGTGCCAGCTCATCTGGACAGGGCAAATACAATGAGCAGTTCTTC. Full variable domain (remainder filled in from reference TRBV18 and TRBJ2-1): NAGVMQNPRHLVRRRGQEARLRCSPMKGHSHVYWYRQLPEEGLKFMVYLQKENIIDESGMPKERFSAEFPKEGPSILRIQQVVRGDSAAYFCASSSGQGKYNEQFFGPGTRLTVL.

This clonotype has ten or more counts. The V gene is TRBV5-1, the J gene TRBJ2-7, with 9 bases fitting TRBD1. This CDR3 comprises 16 residues. The V gene's germline CDR1 is SGHRS and CDR2 YFSETQ. J lost 0 bases, V lost 5 bases, and 9 bases had no gene match. In nucleotides, the CDR3 is TGCGCCAGCAGGGGAACCGGGACAGGGAACTCCTACGAGCAGTACTTC. The encoded protein is CASRGTGTGNSYEQYF.

Many counts were recorded for this clonotype. This rearrangement joins TRBV24-1 to TRBJ2-1, with TRBD2 matching over 8 bases. CDR1 is KGHDR and CDR2 is SFDVKD in the germline V gene. This CDR3 spans 16 amino acids. J was trimmed by 8 bases and V by 2 bases; bases with no gene match: 10. CDR3 amino acids: CATSDSNGRALDEQFF. DNA for the CDR3: TGTGCCACCAGTGATTCTAACGGGAGGGCCCTAGATGAGCAGTTCTTC.

This clonotype has ten or more counts. This CDR3 is CASSPGGTAPLHF. In DNA form, the CDR3 reads TGTGCCAGCAGCCCAGGAGGGACGGCACCCCTCCACTTT. The V and J genes are TRBV7-2 and TRBJ1-6, with a tentative D call TRBD1 (5 bases). The ends were cut back, 5 bases at V and 11 bases at J, with 13 bases in the middle. The CDR3 consists of 13 residues. Germline-derived CDR1 and CDR2 are SGHTA and FQGNSA.

Ten or more counts support this clonotype. This chain joins TRBV4-2 and TRBJ1-2; D is ambiguous. CDR3 length: 17 amino acids. Germline V gene sequence: CDR1 LGHNA, CDR2 YNFKEQ. V was shortened by 1 base and J by 4 bases, with 19 bases between the two germline ends. The CDR3 reads CASSQARRGGVAYGYTF. In DNA form, the CDR3 reads TGTGCCAGCAGCCAAGCCAGGCGGGGTGGAGTCGCCTATGGCTACACCTTC.

The chain couples TRBV5-6 to TRBJ2-7, with 7 positions matching TRBD2. The junction had 8 bases not matched to a gene; V was cut back by 2 bases and J by 9 bases. The CDR3 spans 13 residues. Germline loops: CDR1 SGHDT, CDR2 YYEEEE. CDR3 sequence: CASSLGREARQYF. The CDR3 DNA follows: TGTGCCAGCAGCTTAGGACGGGAGGCCCGGCAGTACTTC.

This rearrangement joins TRBV20-1 to TRBJ2-7, with a weak D call TRBD1 (5 bases). The CDR3 length is 10 residues. CDR1 and CDR2 from the germline V gene are DFQATT and SNEGSKA (reference sequence). V lost 3 bases and J 7 bases, leaving 7 bases between the germline ends. CDR3 region: CSASREEQYF. The CDR3 coding sequence is TGCAGTGCTAGCAGGGAAGAGCAGTACTTC.

This clonotype was counted at least ten times. This chain joins TRBV2 and TRBJ2-1; D is unresolved. V lost 6 bases to trimming and J lost 5 bases, with 11 bases between them. From germline, CDR1 is SNHLY and CDR2 FYNNEI. CDR3 size: 13 residues. The CDR3 loop is CASRRRPNNEQFF. The CDR3 coding sequence is TGTGCCAGCAGGCGAAGGCCTAACAATGAGCAGTTCTTC.

In its sample, this clonotype was seen many times. The chain carries TRBV20-1 and TRBJ2-3, with D possibly TRBD1 on 6 matching bases. CDR1 and CDR2 (germline): DFQATT, SNEGSKA (reference sequence). The V end lost 2 bases, the J end lost 4 bases, and 19 bases lay between the germline ends. The CDR3 consists of 16 residues. CDR3 residues: CSARNYLGQRADTQYF. The CDR3 region has the DNA TGCAGTGCTAGAAACTACCTTGGACAGCGCGCAGATACGCAGTATTTT.

This clonotype has a count of ten or more. The junction differs from germline at one of its ends, possibly a read error. The J gene is TRBJ1-1, the V gene TRBV7-9; unclear D gene. The CDR3 runs 14 residues. The germline CDR1 and CDR2 sequences are SEHNR and FQNEAQ (reference sequence). The CDR3 loop is CASTLGRMNTEAFF. The CDR3 nucleotides read TGTGCCAGCACCTTAGGGCGCATGAACACTGAAGCTTTCTTT. The full variable domain, rest sourced from reference TRBV7-9 and TRBJ1-1, is DTGVSQNPRHKITKRGQNVTFRCDPISEHNRLYWYRQTLGQGPEFLTYFQNEAQLEKSRLLSDRFSAERPKGSFSTLEIQRTEQGDSAMYLCASTLGRMNTEAFFGQGTRLTVV.

This clonotype was counted at least ten times. The chain combines TRBV11-2 with TRBJ2-7; D call uncertain. CDR1 is SGHAT and CDR2 is FQNNGV in the germline V gene. This CDR3 has 11 amino acids. The V end was cut by 5 bases, the J end by 3 bases, with 5 bases between. This CDR3 is CASSPNYEQYF. DNA of the CDR3: TGTGCCAGCAGCCCAAACTACGAGCAGTACTTC.

A note on this clonotype: This may stem from a read error, because a much larger clone lies one nucleotide away. The V and J genes are TRBV4-2 and TRBJ2-1; a weak D match, TRBD2 (5 bases). Germline CDR1 LGHNA, CDR2 YNFKEQ. The CDR3 runs 14 residues. CDR3 sequence: CASSQASSYNEQLF. CDR3 bases: TGTGCCAGCAGCCAAGCTAGCTCCTACAATGAGCAGCTCTTC.

This clonotype was counted ten times or more. V and J are TRBV5-1 and TRBJ2-6, with TRBD1 as a possible D gene (6 bases). The CDR3 runs 16 residues. Germline CDR1 is SGHRS and CDR2 is YFSETQ. Trimming left V 0 bases short and J 3 bases short, with 10 bases between. The CDR3 region is CASSLGQVNGANVLTF. CDR3 bases: TGCGCCAGCAGCTTGGGACAGGTTAATGGGGCCAACGTCCTGACTTTC.

The V call is TRBV6-2 or TRBV6-3, the J call TRBJ2-1; 7 nucleotides match TRBD2. The CDR3 is 16 residues long. Germline V gene lookup returns CDR1 MNHEY and CDR2 SVGEGT. With V trimmed by 0 bases and J by 8 bases, 10 bases remained unmatched. Here the CDR3 DNA reads TGTGCCAGCAGTTACTCTGCGGGAGTTGGTGTGTATGAGCAGTTCTTC. Its protein is CASSYSAGVGVYEQFF.

The chain links TRBV2 to TRBJ1-1; D remains ambiguous. Germline loops: CDR1 SNHLY, CDR2 FYNNEI. The CDR3 covers 16 residues. V was pared by 7 bases and J by 1 base, with 19 bases between. As DNA, the CDR3 is TGTGCCAGCACCAAAAACGGGCGCAGTGGGAACACTGAAGCTTTCTTT. Translated, it gives CASTKNGRSGNTEAFF.

The chain carries TRBV19 and TRBJ2-1, with D unresolved. The CDR3 consists of 13 residues. Germline values: CDR1 LNHDA, CDR2 SQIVND (reference sequence). V lost 6 bases and J 3 bases, leaving 9 bases between the germline ends. The CDR3 region is CASSQTRYNEQFF. The CDR3 region has the DNA TGTGCCAGTAGCCAGACCCGCTACAATGAGCAGTTCTTC.

The V gene is TRBV12-3 or TRBV12-4, the J gene TRBJ1-5; D perhaps matches TRBD1 (6 bases). This CDR3 region has 15 residues. Trimming took 5 bases from V and 5 from J, leaving 16 bases between them. The CDR3 loop reads CASSVGTLSDQPQHF. CDR3 DNA: TGTGCCAGCAGTGTTGGGACACTGAGCGATCAGCCCCAGCATTTT.

This clonotype was found once. This may stem from a read error, because a much larger clone lies one nucleotide away. The V gene is TRBV29-1, the J gene TRBJ2-7; tentative D call: TRBD1 (6 bases). Germline CDR1 SQVTM, CDR2 ANQGSEA. V shed 6 bases and J shed 6 bases, with 9 bases lying between them. The length of the CDR3 is 10 residues. CDR3 sequence (DNA): TGCAGCGTGGGGGCCTCCGAGCAGTACTTC. Translating gives CSVGASEQYF.